The next 31 T cell receptor beta chains were all read from a single sample in a study of T cell responses to AZD1222 COVID-19 vaccine. Libraries were prepared by immunoSEQ multiplex PCR; TCRdb keeps only in-frame clonotypes and omits some of them. The sample has 110,000 or so clones, roughly 87% seen once. Source: peripheral blood, taken 28 days after the second AZD1222 dose. These receptors were obtained from an adult who received the AZD1222 COVID-19 vaccine.

V usage is TRBV28 and J usage is TRBJ1-2; the D gene is possibly TRBD1 (6 bases). V was pared by 5 bases and J by 2 bases, with 15 bases between. The length of the CDR3 is 15 residues. CDR1 is MDHEN and CDR2 is SYDVKM in the germline V gene. CDR3 nucleotides: TGTGCCAGCAGTCAACAGGGCGCGCGGAACTATGGCTACACCTTC. Translating gives CASSQQGARNYGYTF.

This rearrangement joins TRBV9 to TRBJ1-4; D gene unclear. Germline V gives CDR1 SGDLS, CDR2 YYNGEE. The V and J ends lost 4 bases and 2 bases respectively, with 9 bases between them. This CDR3 spans 14 amino acids. CDR3 loop: CASSPGGTNEKLFF. For the CDR3, the DNA is TGTGCCAGCAGCCCGGGAGGGACTAATGAAAAACTGTTTTTT.

In nucleotides, the CDR3 is TGTGCCACCACCTTAGACAGGGCGCCTAATGGAAACACCATATATTTT. Translated, it gives CATTLDRAPNGNTIYF. This chain connects TRBV24-1 to TRBJ1-3; 7 nucleotides agree with TRBD1. The CDR3 is made up of 16 amino acids. V lost 8 bases, J lost 3 bases, and 12 bases stayed unmatched. Looked up from germline, CDR1 is KGHDR and CDR2 is SFDVKD.

The V call is TRBV7-2, the J call TRBJ2-7, with D maybe TRBD2 (6 bases). CDR3 length: 17 residues. CDR1 SGHTA and CDR2 FQGNSA come from the germline V gene. The ends were cut back, 3 bases at V and 0 bases at J, with 18 bases in the middle. CDR3 loop: CASSLASSAPSSYEQYF. The CDR3 nucleotides read TGTGCCAGCAGCTTGGCCTCTAGCGCACCAAGCTCCTACGAGCAGTACTTC.

This clone was counted a single time. V usage is TRBV19 and J usage is TRBJ2-1; 7 nucleotides align to TRBD2. The CDR3 length is 13 residues. Trimming took 5 bases from V and 7 from J; bases not matched to a gene: 5. Germline V gives CDR1 LNHDA, CDR2 SQIVND (reference sequence). The CDR3 DNA is TGTGCCAGTAGTGTGGGACTACAGAATGAGCAGTTCTTC. Its protein product is CASSVGLQNEQFF.

The chain joins TRBV29-1 to TRBJ1-1; D is perhaps TRBD1 (6 bases). The CDR3 extends over 13 amino acids. Between the trimmed V and J ends, which lost 6 bases and 4 bases, there was a span of 15 bases. Germline lookup yields CDR1 SQVTM and CDR2 ANQGSEA. The CDR3 reads CSVSTGMGTEAFF. In DNA, the CDR3 is TGCAGCGTATCAACAGGGATGGGCACTGAAGCTTTCTTT.

The chain couples TRBV5-5 to TRBJ1-1; D remains ambiguous. The germline V and J ends were trimmed by 0 bases and 0 bases, with 9 bases remaining between them. The germline CDR1 and CDR2 sequences are SGHKS and YYEKEE (reference sequence). The CDR3 contains 15 residues. The CDR3 region is CASSLALGLNTEAFF. CDR3 DNA: TGTGCCAGCAGCTTGGCCCTCGGGTTGAACACTGAAGCTTTCTTT.

V gene TRBV10-3 combines with J gene TRBJ2-7; 10 positions match TRBD2. CDR1 and CDR2 (germline): ENHRY, SYGVKD. The CDR3 has 14 amino acids. V was clipped by 3 bases and J by 3 bases; unmatched bases: 2. CDR3 residues: CAISDSSGGYEQYF. The CDR3 nucleotides read TGTGCCATCAGTGATTCTAGCGGGGGCTACGAGCAGTACTTC.

The J gene is TRBJ2-5, the V gene TRBV18, with 15 bases identical to TRBD2. With 1 base clipped from V and 4 bases from J, the junction kept 4 bases outside the gene matches. The CDR3 covers 17 residues. Per germline, CDR1 KGHSH and CDR2 LQKENI. The CDR3 nucleotides are TGTGCCAGCTCACCACGGACTAGCGGGAGGGCCACAGAGACCCAGTACTTC. This codes for CASSPRTSGRATETQYF. Supplemented by reference TRBV18 and TRBJ2-5, the full variable domain reads NAGVMQNPRHLVRRRGQEARLRCSPMKGHSHVYWYRQLPEEGLKFMVYLQKENIIDESGMPKERFSAEFPKEGPSILRIQQVVRGDSAAYFCASSPRTSGRATETQYFGPGTRLLVL.

The chain employs TRBV27 and TRBJ1-2; D gene uncertain. There are 16 residues in the CDR3. Germline lookup yields CDR1 MNHEY and CDR2 SMNVEV (reference sequence). The germline V and J ends were trimmed by 1 base and 4 bases, with 16 bases remaining between them. The CDR3 coding sequence is TGTGCCAGCAGTTTATGGGGTCAAAGCCTCTCCTATGGCTACACCTTC. Translating it yields CASSLWGQSLSYGYTF.

This clone was seen a single time. This chain connects TRBV5-1 to TRBJ1-3; D is unresolved. V dropped 0 bases and J dropped 2 bases, with 12 bases sitting between them. Germline CDR1 and CDR2: SGHRS and YFSETQ. The CDR3 has 16 residues. CDR3 sequence (DNA): TGCGCCAGCAGCTTGGGGACGGCTCCCACTGGAAACACCATATATTTT. Its protein product is CASSLGTAPTGNTIYF.

The chain combines TRBV19 with TRBJ2-2; D remains unclear. Germline V gene sequence: CDR1 LNHDA, CDR2 SQIVND (reference sequence). The ends were cut back, 5 bases at V and 1 base at J, with 8 bases in the middle. The CDR3 has 14 amino acids. This chain's CDR3 is CASSSHMNTGELFF. The CDR3 nucleotides are TGTGCCAGTAGTTCTCACATGAACACCGGGGAGCTGTTTTTT.

This sequence joins TRBV28 and TRBJ1-2; D is perhaps TRBD1 (5 bases). The CDR3 contains 12 residues. V dropped 7 bases and J dropped 8 bases, with 14 bases sitting between them. CDR1 is MDHEN and CDR2 is SYDVKM in the germline V gene. CDR3 in DNA: TGTGCCAGCACCTGGGAGGGACGAGGCTACACCTTC. This codes for CASTWEGRGYTF.

This chain joins TRBV5-1 and TRBJ1-1, with unresolved D. The germline CDR1 and CDR2 sequences are SGHRS and YFSETQ. Trimming pared 0 bases from V and 4 bases from J, leaving 10 bases between. The CDR3 is made up of 14 amino acids. The CDR3 coding sequence is TGCGCCAGCAGCTTGGAATCCCCCCGCACTGAAGCTTTCTTT. This sequence encodes CASSLESPRTEAFF.

The chain employs TRBV4-3 and TRBJ2-7; 7 positions agree with TRBD1. The trim removed 4 bases at V and 5 bases at J, leaving 8 bases unmatched. Germline CDR1 is LGHNA and CDR2 is YSLEER. The CDR3 is 14 residues long. The CDR3 reads CASSPRGREDEQYF. CDR3 in DNA: TGCGCCAGCAGCCCGAGGGGGCGAGAGGACGAGCAGTACTTC.

This chain uses TRBV6-4 with TRBJ1-2; no reliable D call. Germline assignment: CDR1 MRHNA and CDR2 SNTAGT. V lost 4 bases and J lost 7, with 19 bases in between. The CDR3 sequence is 15 residues long. CDR3 protein: CASSAGLGYYSGYTF. DNA of the CDR3: TGTGCCAGCAGTGCCGGCCTTGGGTATTATAGTGGCTACACCTTC.

The gene calls are TRBV6-1 and TRBJ1-2, with D unresolved. The CDR3 runs 15 residues. With 0 bases removed from V and 0 bases from J, the gap between germline ends came to 8 bases. CDR1 and CDR2 (germline): MNHNS, SASEGT. CDR3 nucleotide sequence: TGTGCCAGCAGTGAAGCTAGCCCGACTAACTATGGCTACACCTTC. Protein sequence: CASSEASPTNYGYTF.

The chain has TRBV18 and TRBJ1-4; D unresolved. With 3 bases removed from V and 4 bases from J, the gap between germline ends came to 9 bases. The CDR3 is 14 amino acids. Germline loops: CDR1 KGHSH, CDR2 LQKENI. The CDR3 coding sequence is TGTGCCAGCTCACCGTTGAAGAATAATGAAAAACTGTTTTTT. Translation gives CASSPLKNNEKLFF.

The rearrangement uses TRBV7-2 and TRBJ1-2, with 9 bases lining up with TRBD1. V gave up 4 bases and J gave up 7 bases; unmatched junction bases: 4. Looked up from germline, CDR1 is SGHTA and CDR2 is FQGNSA. This CDR3 is built from 13 residues. CDR3 region: CASSWGQGGGYTF. The CDR3 region has the DNA TGTGCCAGCAGCTGGGGACAGGGTGGTGGCTACACCTTC.

The chain combines TRBV7-8 with TRBJ2-7; D remains ambiguous. The length of the CDR3 is 15 residues. Germline CDR1 SGHVS, CDR2 FQNEAQ. Trimming removed 5 bases at V and 2 bases at J, with 16 bases between. CDR3 nucleotides: TGTGCCAGCAGCCCCCATGGCCTCCAAGCCTACGAGCAGTACTTC. Its protein product is CASSPHGLQAYEQYF.

The chain recombines TRBV5-8 with TRBJ1-3; D unclear. The CDR3 runs 15 residues. The V gene lost 0 bases and the J gene lost 0 bases, with 7 bases spanning the gap. CDR1 and CDR2 (germline): SGHTS, YDEGEE. CDR3 amino acids: CASSLERSSGNTIYF. The CDR3 nucleotides are TGTGCCAGCAGCTTGGAACGGAGCTCTGGAAACACCATATATTTT.

The genes are TRBV3-1 (or the pseudogene TRBV3-2) and TRBJ2-5; D might be TRBD1 or TRBD2, each matching 5 bases. With 4 bases removed from V and 3 bases from J, the gap between germline ends came to 15 bases. This CDR3 contains 15 residues. Germline CDR1 is LGHDT and CDR2 is YNNKEL (reference sequence). CDR3 sequence: CASSLSGRREETQYF. The CDR3, as DNA: TGTGCCAGCAGCCTCTCGGGACGAAGGGAAGAGACCCAGTACTTC.

The table lists this clone with a count of one. J is TRBJ2-3 and V is TRBV11-2, with D tentatively TRBD2 (5 bases). This CDR3 is built from 15 residues. Trimming stripped 4 bases from V and 4 bases from J, with 15 bases between. Germline V gene lookup returns CDR1 SGHAT and CDR2 FQNNGV. The CDR3 sequence is CASSSPGRAPDTQYF. CDR3 DNA sequence: TGTGCCAGCAGCTCCCCGGGAAGAGCCCCAGATACGCAGTATTTT.

The chain uses TRBV18 and TRBJ2-7, with 7 nucleotides matching TRBD1. Unmatched junction bases numbered 19, after V lost 2 bases and J lost 9 bases. The CDR3 loop spans 17 amino acids. Per the germline V gene, CDR1 is KGHSH and CDR2 is LQKENI. The CDR3 reads CASSPTSGTVSATRQYF. CDR3 sequence (DNA): TGTGCCAGCTCACCAACTTCAGGGACAGTATCTGCTACGAGGCAGTACTTC. Supplemented by reference TRBV18 and TRBJ2-7, the full variable domain reads NAGVMQNPRHLVRRRGQEARLRCSPMKGHSHVYWYRQLPEEGLKFMVYLQKENIIDESGMPKERFSAEFPKEGPSILRIQQVVRGDSAAYFCASSPTSGTVSATRQYFGPGTRLTVT.

This clone was seen just once. This sequence joins TRBV19 and TRBJ1-5, with D tentatively TRBD1 (5 bases). Deletions cut 5 bases from V and 2 bases from J, with 10 bases between. CDR1 and CDR2 from the germline V gene are LNHDA and SQIVND (reference sequence). The CDR3 has 14 residues. The CDR3 DNA follows: TGTGCCAGTAGTCGCAGGGCTGGCAATCAGCCCCAGCATTTT. It encodes CASSRRAGNQPQHF.

The chain has TRBV7-9 and TRBJ1-1, with D hard to call. V dropped 6 bases and J dropped 6 bases, with 14 bases sitting between them. Germline V gene sequence: CDR1 SEHNR, CDR2 FQNEAQ (reference sequence). The CDR3 spans 13 residues. CDR3: CASRENSIAEAFF. The CDR3 nucleotides read TGTGCCAGCAGAGAGAACAGTATTGCTGAAGCTTTCTTT.

The CDR3 DNA follows: TGTGCCAGTAGTATATATGGCAGGAACACCGGGGAGCTGTTTTTT. Translation: CASSIYGRNTGELFF. V gene TRBV19 combines with J gene TRBJ2-2; D gene uncertain. V was cut by 2 bases and J by 1 base, with 8 bases left in between. Germline V gives CDR1 LNHDA, CDR2 SQIVND (reference sequence). The CDR3 runs to 15 residues. Full variable domain (remainder filled in from reference TRBV19 and TRBJ2-2): DGGITQSPKYLFRKEGQNVTLSCEQNLNHDAMYWYRQDPGQGLRLIYYSQIVNDFQKGDIAEGYSVSREKKESFPLTVTSAQKNPTAFYLCASSIYGRNTGELFFGEGSRLTVL.

This chain links TRBV30 with TRBJ1-2, with D possibly being TRBD1 (5 bases). CDR1 GTSNPN and CDR2 SVGIG come from the germline V gene (reference sequence). The CDR3 loop spans 15 amino acids. V was shortened by 5 bases and J by 6 bases, with 22 bases between the two germline ends. This CDR3 is CAWEGIKGYQNGYTF. The CDR3 DNA follows: TGTGCCTGGGAGGGAATTAAGGGGTACCAAAATGGCTACACCTTC. Supplemented by reference TRBV30 and TRBJ1-2, the full variable domain reads SQTIHQWPATLVQPVGSPLSLECTVEGTSNPNLYWYRQAAGRGLQLLFYSVGIGQISSEVPQNLSASRPQDRQFILSSKKLLLSDSGFYLCAWEGIKGYQNGYTFGSGTRLTVV.

The chain's CDR3 is CASSLDILTSSYNSPLHF. The CDR3 DNA reads as TGCGCCAGCAGCTTGGACATTCTCACGAGCTCCTATAATTCACCCCTCCACTTT. The chain has TRBV5-1 and TRBJ1-6; unclear D gene. The CDR3 has 18 residues. The V gene lost 0 bases and the J gene lost 0 bases, with 13 bases spanning the gap. Germline V gene lookup returns CDR1 SGHRS and CDR2 YFSETQ.

The CDR3 DNA is TGTGCCAGTAGTACGACTAGATATGAGCAGTTCTTC. It encodes CASSTTRYEQFF. The gene calls are TRBV19 and TRBJ2-1; D may be TRBD2 (6 bases). V lost 4 bases and J 8 bases, leaving 9 bases between the germline ends. The CDR3 contains 12 residues. Germline V gene data show CDR1 as LNHDA and CDR2 as SQIVND (reference sequence).

The rearrangement uses TRBV11-2 and TRBJ2-5; no clear D gene. This CDR3 region has 14 residues. Germline V gives CDR1 SGHAT, CDR2 FQNNGV. V was trimmed by 3 bases and J by 3 bases, leaving 11 bases between them. The CDR3 DNA sequence: TGTGCCAGCAGCTTCATTGGGTGGGAAGAGACCCAGTACTTC. Translated, it gives CASSFIGWEETQYF. Using reference TRBV11-2 and TRBJ2-5 for the parts outside the CDR3, the full variable domain is EAGVAQSPRYKIIEKRQSVAFWCNPISGHATLYWYQQILGQGPKLLIQFQNNGVVDDSQLPKDRFSAERLKGVDSTLKIQPAKLEDSAVYLCASSFIGWEETQYFGPGTRLLVL.